A single count supports the clone carrying this T cell receptor (beta chain). Its antigen is as yet unknown. J was trimmed by 3 bases and V by 4 bases; bases with no gene match: 5. Germline V lookup: CDR1 MGHDK, CDR2 SYGVNS. CDR3 size: 15 residues. The sample comes from a study of shared clonotypes between healthy human individuals. Caucasian adults living in Nashville, Tennessee, provided all samples. Study findings and constraints: As a rule, naive subsets had a larger estimated richness than memory subsets.

TCRdb's table, derived via immunoSEQ multiplex PCR, lists solely in-frame clones and lacks some. The table shows 2 million to 3 million clones, with 90% to 95% occurring only once. Input material: naive CD4+ T cells from PBMCs. Sample subset: CD45RA+ positively selected. The source of this sequence is a man aged 18 to 30 in good health. Some clones in this sample may be carry-over from other donors' samples. The J gene is TRBJ2-1, the V gene TRBV25-1, with 8 bases fitting TRBD1. CDR3 coding DNA: TGTGCCAGCAGTGTACGGACAGGGATCTACAATGAGCAGTTCTTC. Encoded protein: CASSVRTGIYNEQFF.